This record concerns one T cell receptor beta chain sequence. Its specificity is not known. These data belong to a study of post-analysis software for immune sequencing data. Presence of unique molecular identifiers characterized the TCR beta cDNA libraries. Input populations of roughly 0.85 to 11 million T cells gave rise to approximately 480,000 cDNA molecules. Via MiXCR, TCRdb re-called the PCR reads, giving one row per CDR3 protein. The repertoire holds roughly 670,000 distinct CDR3 sequences, 59% seen once, with approximately 10% in the top ten. The V end lost 5 bases, the J end lost 6 bases, and 12 bases lay between the germline ends. Germline-derived CDR1 and CDR2 are SGHTA and FQGNSA. The CDR3 has 13 amino acids. Whole-study results and caveats: Comparison of patients with controls showed five TRBV segments more frequent in patients, TRBV5-6, TRBV5-1 and TRBV20-1 among them. There was significantly lower normalized Chao1 diversity in multiple sclerosis patients than in controls. Strong same-batch co-clustering of samples appeared with F measure clustering.

The rearrangement links TRBV7-2 to TRBJ2-3; the D is unclear. Sequenced: blood. The origin of this receptor is a girl aged 2 to 10 with multiple sclerosis. CDR3 residues: CASSPTRLDTQYF. DNA of the CDR3: TGTGCCAGCAGCCCGACCCGGTTGGATACGCAGTATTTT.